Each of the 27 T cell receptor beta chains below was sequenced from the same sample in a study of blood T cell repertoires in COVID-19. Assay: immunoSEQ multiplex PCR; the TCRdb copy retains only in-frame clones and omits some. This sample has over 250,000 clones, with nearly 90% found just once. Sequencing was done on a sample of peripheral blood. The receptors come from a woman younger than 45 with acute or convalescent COVID-19.

The rearrangement joins TRBV6-1 to TRBJ1-5, with a tentative D call TRBD1 (5 bases). The CDR3 loop spans 14 amino acids. Trimming pared 2 bases from V and 0 bases from J, leaving 5 bases between. Germline V gene sequence: CDR1 MNHNS, CDR2 SASEGT. The CDR3: CASSEQGSNQPQHF. CDR3 nucleotide sequence: TGTGCCAGCAGTGAACAGGGTAGCAATCAGCCCCAGCATTTT.

The chain combines TRBV4-1 with TRBJ2-5, with 10 positions matching TRBD2. This CDR3 is built from 16 residues. Germline assignment: CDR1 MGHRA and CDR2 YSYEKL. V lost 3 bases, J lost 2 bases, and 6 bases stayed unmatched. The CDR3 reads CASSQVRLAGQETQYF. As DNA, the CDR3 is TGCGCCAGCAGCCAGGTCCGACTAGCGGGTCAAGAGACCCAGTACTTC.

This clone has more than one count but fewer than ten. The chain is built from TRBV6-2 or TRBV6-3 and TRBJ1-1, with TRBD1 as a possible D gene (5 bases). V lost 5 bases and J lost 7, with 11 bases in between. Germline-derived CDR1 and CDR2 are MNHEY and SVGEGT. The CDR3 consists of 12 residues. CDR3 amino acids: CASSNGHREAFF. The CDR3 bases are TGTGCCAGCAGTAACGGACACCGTGAAGCTTTCTTT.

CDR3: CASSRPGQGAHEQYF. The CDR3 DNA reads TGTGCCAGCAGCAGACCGGGACAGGGGGCCCACGAGCAGTACTTC. This chain connects TRBV7-2 to TRBJ2-7; 12 bases align to TRBD1. Unmatched junction bases numbered 7, after V lost 5 bases and J lost 5 bases. Germline V CDR1 and CDR2: SGHTA, FQGNSA. The CDR3 has 15 amino acids.

The chain employs TRBV29-1 and TRBJ1-5; the match to TRBD1 covers 7 bases. J lost 2 bases, V lost 4 bases, and 2 bases had no gene match. CDR1 is SQVTM and CDR2 is ANQGSEA in the germline V gene. The CDR3 has 13 amino acids. This CDR3 reads CSVATGGNQPQHF. The CDR3 DNA is TGCAGCGTTGCTACAGGGGGCAATCAGCCCCAGCATTTT.

The V and J genes are TRBV14 and TRBJ2-1, with TRBD2 matching 10 bases. Germline trimming cut 4 bases from V and 10 bases from J; bases unmatched to any gene: 7. CDR3 length: 14 amino acids. The germline CDR1 and CDR2 sequences are SGHDN and FVKESK. CDR3 nucleotides: TGTGCCAGCAGCCTCAAAATGGGACTAGCGGAGCAGTTCTTC. This sequence encodes CASSLKMGLAEQFF.

The chain uses TRBV3-1 (or the pseudogene TRBV3-2) and TRBJ1-6; possibly TRBD1 for D (6 bases). V lost 1 base to trimming and J lost 10 bases, with 14 bases between them. This CDR3 has 15 amino acids. Germline V lookup: CDR1 LGHDT, CDR2 YNNKEL (reference sequence). The CDR3, as DNA: TGTGCCAGCAGCCAAGGTCGCAGGGGAGAATCACCCCTCCACTTT. Translation gives CASSQGRRGESPLHF.

This clone was detected once. The CDR3 DNA sequence: TGTGCCAGCAGCGACAGTAGGGGCGAGCAGTACTTC. It encodes CASSDSRGEQYF. V gene TRBV6-6 combines with J gene TRBJ2-7; tentative D call: TRBD1 (5 bases). The CDR3 sequence is 12 residues long. From germline, CDR1 is MNHNY and CDR2 SVGAGI (reference sequence). V shed 6 bases and J shed 6 bases, with 12 bases lying between them.

J is TRBJ1-6 and V is TRBV20-1; the D is unclear. From germline, CDR1 is DFQATT and CDR2 SNEGSKA (reference sequence). The CDR3 spans 14 residues. V lost 3 bases, J lost 10 bases, and 16 bases lay in between. For the CDR3, the DNA is TGCAGTGCTAGTGTCGCCAGACCGGGGTCACCCCTCCACTTT. Its translation: CSASVARPGSPLHF.

Only a few counts were recorded for this clone. The gene calls are TRBV11-3 and TRBJ1-1; no firm D call. The CDR3 totals 12 residues. V lost 4 bases to trimming and J lost 2 bases, with 5 bases between them. Germline CDR1 is SGHNT and CDR2 is YENEEA. CDR3 nucleotides: TGTGCCAGCAGCTATATTAACACTGAAGCTTTCTTT. Translated, it gives CASSYINTEAFF.

V is TRBV13 and J is TRBJ1-4; 8 bases are a match to TRBD1. V was clipped by 2 bases and J by 8 bases; unmatched bases: 7. Germline V gene data show CDR1 as PRHDT and CDR2 as FYEKMQ (reference sequence). The CDR3 has 15 residues. The CDR3 loop reads CASSLSTGGEEKLFF. DNA for the CDR3: TGTGCCAGCAGCTTAAGTACAGGGGGGGAAGAAAAACTGTTTTTT.

The count of this clone is one. The chain links TRBV18 to TRBJ2-5, with D possibly TRBD2 on 6 matching bases. Trimming took 0 bases from V and 2 from J, leaving 13 bases between them. In germline, CDR1 is KGHSH, CDR2 LQKENI. The CDR3 extends over 16 amino acids. CDR3 in DNA: TGTGCCAGCTCACCACCCGTGGGACTCACTCAAGAGACCCAGTACTTC. It codes for CASSPPVGLTQETQYF.

A few counts support this clone. This chain joins TRBV19 and TRBJ2-7, with 7 bases lining up with TRBD1. V shed 4 bases and J 5 bases; nucleotides not matched to a gene: 5. CDR3 length equals 13 residues. Per the germline V gene, CDR1 is LNHDA and CDR2 is SQIVND (reference sequence). Here the CDR3 DNA reads TGTGCCAGTAGTAAGACAGGGAAGGACGAGCAGTACTTC. The encoded protein is CASSKTGKDEQYF.

The chain is built from TRBV19 and TRBJ2-6; TRBD2 matches at 8 bases. Looked up from germline, CDR1 is LNHDA and CDR2 is SQIVND (reference sequence). V gave up 6 bases and J gave up 0 bases; unmatched junction bases: 10. The CDR3 runs to 18 residues. The CDR3: CASSQTSGLSSGANVLTF. The DNA of the CDR3 is TGTGCCAGTAGCCAAACTAGCGGCCTCAGCTCTGGGGCCAACGTCCTGACTTTC.

The rearrangement links TRBV11-3 to TRBJ2-7, with TRBD2 matching over 9 bases. This CDR3 region has 14 residues. The J segment lost 1 base and the V segment lost 5 bases, leaving 3 bases of the junction unmatched. CDR1 and CDR2 from the germline V gene are SGHNT and YENEEA. CDR3 nucleotide sequence: TGTGCCAGCAGCGGACTAGCGCCTTCCTACGAGCAGTACTTC. Translation: CASSGLAPSYEQYF.

V is TRBV7-2 and J is TRBJ1-2, with 10 bases matching TRBD1. CDR1 and CDR2 from the germline V gene are SGHTA and FQGNSA. The CDR3 has 14 amino acids. V trimming: 2 bases; J trimming: 8 bases; junction bases outside the gene matches: 5. The CDR3 region has the DNA TGTGCCAGCAGCTTAAGGGACAGGGGAGGGGGCTACACCTTC. Amino acids: CASSLRDRGGGYTF.

The chain is built from TRBV5-1 and TRBJ2-5; 7 positions match TRBD1. CDR3 size: 14 residues. The V and J ends lost 2 bases and 5 bases, in that order; junction bases with no gene match: 6. Germline loops: CDR1 SGHRS, CDR2 YFSETQ. The CDR3 DNA reads as TGCGCCAGCAGCTTTGACAGGGTGAGGGAGACCCAGTACTTC. Its protein product is CASSFDRVRETQYF.

This chain links TRBV2 with TRBJ2-3, with TRBD1 matching 7 bases. Germline CDR1 is SNHLY and CDR2 is FYNNEI. J was trimmed by 3 bases and V by 3 bases; bases with no gene match: 9. The CDR3 is made up of 16 amino acids. Here the CDR3 DNA reads TGTGCCAGCAGTGAGCAAGTGACAGGGTGGACAGATACGCAGTATTTT. Translating gives CASSEQVTGWTDTQYF.

This clone was observed once. CDR3 coding DNA: TGTGCCAGCAGCCACAGGGGTAGCCGGTCTAGGGAGACCCAGTACTTC. Its protein product is CASSHRGSRSRETQYF. The V and J genes are TRBV14 and TRBJ2-5; D is perhaps TRBD1 (6 bases). The germline V gene encodes CDR1 SGHDN and CDR2 FVKESK. Deletions cut 3 bases from V and 5 bases from J, with 19 bases between. The CDR3 covers 16 residues.

This rearrangement joins TRBV7-9 to TRBJ2-1; 7 positions match TRBD2. CDR1 SEHNR and CDR2 FQNEAQ come from the germline V gene (reference sequence). V trimming: 1 base; J trimming: 3 bases; junction bases outside the gene matches: 3. This CDR3 spans 15 amino acids. The CDR3 sequence: CASSLDGGSYNEQFF. The CDR3, as DNA: TGTGCCAGCAGCTTAGATGGCGGGAGCTACAATGAGCAGTTCTTC.

The chain employs TRBV14 and TRBJ1-6; a weak D match, TRBD1 (5 bases). V lost 6 bases, J lost 5 bases, and 11 bases lay in between. The CDR3 has 14 amino acids. The germline CDR1 and CDR2 sequences are SGHDN and FVKESK. CDR3 coding DNA: TGTGCCAGCAGAAGGGCAGGGAATAATTCACCCCTCCACTTT. Amino acids: CASRRAGNNSPLHF.

The table lists this clone with a count of one. The V call is TRBV12-1, the J call TRBJ1-5; TRBD1 is the table's D call and was not checked against the DNA. TRBV12-1 counts as a pseudogene. This CDR3 comprises 16 residues. Here the CDR3 DNA reads TGTGCCAGGGGACAGGGCGCCCGGGCCTTAAATCAGCCCCAGCATTTT. It translates to CARGQGARALNQPQHF.

This clone was observed a handful of times. The V and J genes are TRBV6-5 and TRBJ2-7; 8 positions match TRBD2. Germline trimming cut 2 bases from V and 5 bases from J; bases unmatched to any gene: 5. The CDR3 is made up of 14 amino acids. The germline V gene encodes CDR1 MNHEY and CDR2 SVGAGI. CDR3 residues: CASSYTGGRNEQYF. In DNA form, the CDR3 reads TGTGCCAGCAGTTACACGGGAGGGCGGAACGAGCAGTACTTC.

The V and J genes are TRBV7-3 and TRBJ1-1; 8 bases line up with TRBD1. CDR3 size: 14 residues. Trimming at V came to 2 bases and at J to 6 bases, leaving 5 bases not matched to a gene. The V gene's germline CDR1 is SGHTA and CDR2 FQGTGA. CDR3 residues: CASSLGGQGAEAFF. The CDR3 DNA reads as TGTGCCAGCAGCTTAGGTGGACAGGGCGCTGAAGCTTTCTTT.

This chain links TRBV5-1 with TRBJ1-1, with TRBD1 matching over 8 bases. Trimming took 4 bases from V and 10 from J; bases not matched to a gene: 9. CDR3 length: 13 residues. Germline CDR1 and CDR2: SGHRS and YFSETQ. CDR3 sequence reads: CASSVGQVGTAFF. In DNA, the CDR3 is TGCGCCAGCAGCGTGGGACAGGTAGGAACAGCTTTCTTT.

The chain uses TRBV5-6 and TRBJ2-1; 10 nucleotides align to TRBD2. V lost 3 bases and J lost 4; bases outside the gene matches: 13. Looked up from germline, CDR1 is SGHDT and CDR2 is YYEEEE. This CDR3 has 18 amino acids. The CDR3 DNA sequence: TGTGCCAGCAGCTCGAGAAGGACTAGCGGAGCTCGATACAATGAGCAGTTCTTC. It translates to CASSSRRTSGARYNEQFF.

The rearrangement links TRBV2 to TRBJ2-1; TRBD2 matches 8 bases. Unmatched junction bases numbered 3, after V lost 0 bases and J lost 2 bases. Germline V gene lookup returns CDR1 SNHLY and CDR2 FYNNEI. The CDR3 spans 16 residues. CDR3 residues: CASSEARAGAYNEQFF. The DNA for the CDR3 is TGTGCCAGCAGTGAAGCACGAGCGGGAGCCTACAATGAGCAGTTCTTC.